This T cell receptor (beta chain) was documented in a study of cytomegalovirus exposure and HLA in healthy donors. Across the whole study: Genotyping of more than 300 donors showed that 70% to 90% belonged to the Caucasian-associated ancestry cluster. Notes on the study in general: Most of the TCR beta V segments (in an earlier analysis) were productive either about 87% or about 30% of the time. After further analysis at a later stage, around 17,000 TCR beta sequences were associated with HLA alleles at 0.05 false discovery rate. Among TCR beta chains, those listed as cytomegalovirus-associated numbered 164.

A remark on this clone: Its target is not known.

This CDR3 region has 16 residues. Per the germline V gene, CDR1 is SEHNR and CDR2 is FQNEAQ (reference sequence). V was pared by 5 bases and J by 4 bases, with 7 bases of the junction left unmatched. The PCR had 60 Vbeta and 13 Jbeta primers. Produced via immunoSEQ multiplex PCR; TCRdb's table is partial and in-frame only. Here the sample spans 90,000 to 120,000 clones, around 83% being singletons. J is TRBJ2-1 and V is TRBV7-9; 11 nucleotides line up with TRBD2. This receptor was taken from a woman between 18 and 29 years old in good health and CMV-seronegative. Sequenced input: PBMCs. The CDR3 DNA sequence: TGTGCCAGCAGCCCTTACACTAGCGGGGGATACAATGAGCAGTTCTTC. Protein: CASSPYTSGGYNEQFF.